Each of the 5 T cell receptor beta chains below was sequenced from the same sample in a study of neoadjuvant nivolumab and ipilimumab in lung cancer (dated by TCRdb to the early 2020s). In the paper's terms, the time point label means: pretherapy, before neoadjuvant immune checkpoint inhibitors. Library generation was performed with the immunoSEQ multiplex PCR assay. Sourced from immuneACCESS, this table was stored by TCRdb with only in-frame sequences that have V and J called. A share of the clones is absent; for the studies checked, an unresolved V gene accounts for under half, and the remainder has no known explanation. This sample comprises about 19,000 clones, 75% to 90% of them detected only once. Roughly 2% of the sample is taken by the ten largest. This specimen was peripheral blood, taken before neoadjuvant nivolumab, alone or with ipilimumab. Receptors originate from an adult with non-small cell lung cancer.

In this sample, this clone turned up once. J is TRBJ2-3 and V is TRBV5-1; 7 nucleotides agree with TRBD1. Germline V lookup: CDR1 SGHRS, CDR2 YFSETQ. The V and J ends lost 7 bases and 2 bases, in that order; junction bases with no gene match: 7. The length of the CDR3 is 14 residues. CDR3 in DNA: TGCGCCAGCTCCCCGGGACAGTACACAGATACGCAGTATTTT. This sequence encodes CASSPGQYTDTQYF.

The gene calls are TRBV6-5 and TRBJ2-7; D perhaps matches TRBD1 (6 bases). Germline V CDR1 and CDR2: MNHEY, SVGAGI. The V end lost 6 bases, the J end lost 1 base, and 13 bases lay between the germline ends. The CDR3 totals 14 residues. The CDR3 region is CASRMTGDSYEQYF. CDR3 DNA sequence: TGTGCCAGCAGGATGACAGGAGATTCCTACGAGCAGTACTTC.

J is TRBJ1-1 and V is TRBV7-2; 9 bases map to TRBD1. Trimming removed 5 bases from V and 5 bases from J; junction bases left unmatched: 6. Looked up from germline, CDR1 is SGHTA and CDR2 is FQGNSA. The CDR3 runs to 14 residues. CDR3 sequence reads: CASSARQGGTEAFF. As DNA, the CDR3 is TGTGCCAGCAGCGCAAGACAGGGGGGGACTGAAGCTTTCTTT.

This rearrangement joins TRBV12-5 to TRBJ2-7, with a weak D call TRBD2 (7 bases). Germline V gene data show CDR1 as LGHNT and CDR2 as FRNRAP. The CDR3 length is 16 residues. Trimming left V 5 bases short and J 5 bases short, with 22 bases between. CDR3 protein: CASGPGASGVGDEQYF. CDR3 DNA sequence: TGTGCTAGTGGTCCGGGGGCTAGCGGCGTAGGGGACGAGCAGTACTTC.

This clone is a singleton in its sample. The chain employs TRBV7-3 and TRBJ2-2; possibly TRBD1 or TRBD2 for D (5 bases each). The CDR3 has 13 amino acids. Germline CDR1 reads SGHTA; CDR2 reads FQGTGA. Trimming removed 5 bases from V and 8 bases from J, with 12 bases in between. The CDR3 reads CASSRDQAGELFF. For the CDR3, the DNA is TGTGCCAGCAGCCGGGACCAAGCGGGGGAGCTGTTTTTT.